What follows are 25 T cell receptor beta chains derived from one specimen sequenced in a study of blood T cell repertoires in COVID-19 (dated by TCRdb to 2020 to 2021). Receptor amplification or capture employed the immunoSEQ multiplex PCR assay. TCRdb took this table from immuneACCESS and kept in-frame rearrangements with V and J called. Such tables lack part of the clones; where checked against another copy, unresolved V genes explain under half of the gap, and the rest is unexplained. The sample records about 310,000 clones, 90% of which are singletons. The top ten clonotypes cover around 4.3% of the sample. Source material: PBMCs or T cells enriched from blood (not recorded which). These receptors came from a woman aged 18-29 years with acute COVID-19.

This clone is a singleton in its sample. The chain couples TRBV30 to TRBJ1-4; D remains unclear. The CDR3 spans 14 residues. The V gene lost 4 bases and the J gene lost 4 bases, with 13 bases spanning the gap. In germline, CDR1 is GTSNPN, CDR2 SVGIG (reference sequence). This CDR3 is CAWTHGRLNEKLFF. The CDR3 DNA is TGTGCCTGGACCCACGGGAGACTTAATGAAAAACTGTTTTTT.

This clone was detected only a few times. J is TRBJ1-1 and V is TRBV30; 7 bases align to TRBD1. The CDR3 sequence is 13 residues long. Germline V lookup: CDR1 GTSNPN, CDR2 SVGIG (reference sequence). V lost 0 bases to trimming and J lost 6 bases; unmatched junction nucleotides: 4. The CDR3 DNA reads as TGTGCCTGGAGTGTTGGGCAGGGGGCTGAAGCTTTCTTT. Translated: CAWSVGQGAEAFF.

This chain connects TRBV27 to TRBJ1-1; the D gene is possibly TRBD1 (5 bases). Per the germline V gene, CDR1 is MNHEY and CDR2 is SMNVEV (reference sequence). The CDR3 contains 13 residues. Trimming took 9 bases from V and 7 from J, leaving 18 bases between them. The CDR3 nucleotides are TGTGCCAGTCGAATTGGCCGGGGGGATGAAGCTTTCTTT. Its translation: CASRIGRGDEAFF.

This clone was seen just once. This chain links TRBV5-1 with TRBJ1-2, with D uncertain. The V gene's germline CDR1 is SGHRS and CDR2 YFSETQ. The CDR3 is made up of 14 amino acids. The germline V and J ends were trimmed by 2 bases and 3 bases, with 11 bases remaining between them. CDR3 loop: CASSFDWEDYGYTF. CDR3 nucleotides: TGCGCCAGCAGCTTCGACTGGGAGGACTATGGCTACACCTTC.

The table lists this clone with a few counts. V and J are TRBV18 and TRBJ2-7; 9 nucleotides line up with TRBD2. The CDR3 spans 15 residues. The germline CDR1 and CDR2 sequences are KGHSH and LQKENI. V dropped 4 bases and J dropped 3; count of bases not matched to a gene: 7. Here the CDR3 reads CASSLAGGSIYEQYF. CDR3 nucleotides: TGTGCCAGCTCACTTGCGGGAGGGTCCATCTACGAGCAGTACTTC.

The V gene is TRBV10-3, the J gene TRBJ2-7; 9 nucleotides agree with TRBD1. CDR1 ENHRY and CDR2 SYGVKD come from the germline V gene. The V segment lost 8 bases and the J segment 2 bases; nucleotides outside the gene matches: 13. The CDR3 extends over 16 amino acids. The CDR3 DNA reads as TGTGCCATCGGTACTCGGGGACAGGGCGAAACCTACGAGCAGTACTTC. Translation gives CAIGTRGQGETYEQYF.

This clone was seen once. The chain joins TRBV29-1 to TRBJ1-2; tentative D call: TRBD1 (5 bases). V dropped 2 bases and J dropped 4 bases, with 14 bases sitting between them. The germline gives CDR1 SQVTM, CDR2 ANQGSEA. The CDR3 is made up of 14 amino acids. DNA of the CDR3: TGCAGCGTTGAAAGGGTCGGGGGGAGCTATGGCTACACCTTC. Protein product: CSVERVGGSYGYTF. The full variable domain, in which reference TRBV29-1 and TRBJ1-2 provide the parts outside the CDR3, is SAVISQKPSRDICQRGTSLTIQCQVDSQVTMMFWYRQQPGQSLTLIATANQGSEATYESGFVIDKFPISRPNLTFSTLTVSNMSPEDSSIYLCSVERVGGSYGYTFGSGTRLTVV.

The chain links TRBV28 to TRBJ1-2; TRBD1 might be the D (5 bases). The CDR3 extends over 13 amino acids. Germline CDR1 reads MDHEN; CDR2 reads SYDVKM. V was shortened by 8 bases and J by 8 bases, with 18 bases between the two germline ends. CDR3 in amino acids: CASRTDIISGYTF. CDR3 DNA sequence: TGTGCCAGCCGGACGGACATAATTTCCGGCTACACCTTC.

V gene TRBV3-1 (or the pseudogene TRBV3-2) combines with J gene TRBJ2-7, with 8 nucleotides matching TRBD1. The germline V gene encodes CDR1 LGHDT and CDR2 YNNKEL (reference sequence). The V segment lost 4 bases and the J segment 2 bases; nucleotides outside the gene matches: 7. This CDR3 is 15 amino acids long. The CDR3 sequence: CASSRRQGLPYEQYF. The CDR3 nucleotides read TGTGCCAGCAGCCGGCGACAGGGGCTCCCCTACGAGCAGTACTTC.

This clone occurred once. The CDR3 DNA follows: TGTGCCAGCAGCGCGACTGACAGGTTGCCCCTCCACTTT. It translates to CASSATDRLPLHF. The V and J genes are TRBV9 and TRBJ1-6; TRBD1 might be the D (6 bases). Germline loops: CDR1 SGDLS, CDR2 YYNGEE. V was trimmed by 3 bases and J by 13 bases, leaving 14 bases between them. The CDR3 consists of 13 residues.

The chain couples TRBV18 to TRBJ1-3; D not resolved. CDR3 size: 15 residues. Germline CDR1 reads KGHSH; CDR2 reads LQKENI. V lost 3 bases and J 0 bases, leaving 9 bases between the germline ends. The CDR3 protein is CASSPGLTSGNTIYF. For the CDR3, the DNA is TGTGCCAGCTCACCTGGACTGACCTCTGGAAACACCATATATTTT.

The chain uses TRBV5-1 and TRBJ2-7; 7 nucleotides agree with TRBD2. J was trimmed by 2 bases and V by 8 bases; bases with no gene match: 25. This CDR3 region has 19 residues. CDR1 SGHRS and CDR2 YFSETQ come from the germline V gene. DNA of the CDR3: TGCGCCAGGCGTACAGGATACAACTTTAGACTAGCTTCTGCCTACGAGCAGTACTTC. Protein product: CARRTGYNFRLASAYEQYF.

This rearrangement joins TRBV28 to TRBJ2-2; a possible D gene is TRBD2 (5 bases). Germline V gene data show CDR1 as MDHEN and CDR2 as SYDVKM. The CDR3 spans 13 residues. The V end lost 3 bases, the J end lost 5 bases, and 7 bases lay between the germline ends. CDR3 in amino acids: CASSLRGTGELFF. DNA of the CDR3: TGTGCCAGCAGTTTGAGAGGGACCGGGGAGCTGTTTTTT. The whole variable domain, filled in from reference TRBV28 and TRBJ2-2, reads DVKVTQSSRYLVKRTGEKVFLECVQDMDHENMFWYRQDPGLGLRLIYFSYDVKMKEKGDIPEGYSVSREKKERFSLILESASTNQTSMYLCASSLRGTGELFFGEGSRLTVL.

The V call is TRBV25-1, the J call TRBJ1-1; D may be TRBD1 (6 bases). The germline CDR1 and CDR2 sequences are MGHDK and SYGVNS. This CDR3 is built from 15 residues. V lost 3 bases and J 3 bases, leaving 14 bases between the germline ends. The CDR3 loop is CASSDQQGWDTEAFF. CDR3 in DNA: TGTGCCAGCAGTGATCAGCAGGGGTGGGACACTGAAGCTTTCTTT.

The chain has TRBV5-8 and TRBJ2-7, with D perhaps matching TRBD2 (6 bases). Germline V gene sequence: CDR1 SGHTS, CDR2 YDEGEE. This CDR3 has 15 residues. The V end lost 2 bases, the J end lost 7 bases, and 19 bases lay between the germline ends. The CDR3 loop is CASSLGNRDSIEQYF. Written as DNA, the CDR3 is TGTGCCAGCAGCTTAGGGAATAGGGACTCCATTGAGCAGTACTTC.

J is TRBJ2-7 and V is TRBV5-1, with D perhaps matching TRBD2 (5 bases). CDR1 SGHRS and CDR2 YFSETQ come from the germline V gene. This CDR3 has 16 amino acids. With 0 bases removed from V and 3 bases from J, the gap between germline ends came to 16 bases. CDR3 bases: TGCGCCAGCAGCTTGGAAGGGCTCCTAGCTAGCTACGAGCAGTACTTC. Its protein product is CASSLEGLLASYEQYF.

The chain employs TRBV28 and TRBJ1-2; 7 bases agree with TRBD1. Unmatched junction bases numbered 4, after V lost 9 bases and J lost 0 bases. CDR1 is MDHEN, CDR2 SYDVKM, per germline. The CDR3 has 13 residues. As DNA, the CDR3 is TGTGCCAGTCTCGGGACAGCTAACTATGGCTACACCTTC. As protein: CASLGTANYGYTF.

This clone was counted once. The V and J genes are TRBV7-9 and TRBJ1-1, with D unclear. Germline CDR1 and CDR2: SEHNR and FQNEAQ (reference sequence). V lost 3 bases, J lost 8 bases, and 10 bases lay in between. The CDR3 runs to 12 residues. The CDR3 is CASSFNSGEAFF. The DNA of the CDR3 is TGTGCCAGCAGCTTCAATTCCGGGGAAGCTTTCTTT.

V usage is TRBV21-1 and J usage is TRBJ1-1. TRBV21-1 corresponds to a pseudogene. This CDR3 has 17 amino acids. The CDR3 DNA follows: TGTGCCAGCAGCCCTCTCCGGGGGGGGGATAGGAACACTGAAGCTTTCTTT. Translation gives CASSPLRGGDRNTEAFF.

V gene TRBV4-1 combines with J gene TRBJ2-7; a weak D match, TRBD2 (5 bases). With 0 bases removed from V and 0 bases from J, the gap between germline ends came to 12 bases. The CDR3 covers 16 residues. CDR1 and CDR2 (germline): MGHRA, YSYEKL. The CDR3 here is CASSQDREEASYEQYF. Here the CDR3 DNA reads TGCGCCAGCAGCCAAGATCGAGAGGAGGCCTCCTACGAGCAGTACTTC.

This chain joins TRBV10-3 and TRBJ2-1, with TRBD2 matching 13 bases. The CDR3 has 15 amino acids. Per the germline V gene, CDR1 is ENHRY and CDR2 is SYGVKD. The V gene end was trimmed by 7 bases and the J gene end by 6 bases; junction bases not matched to a gene: 6. The CDR3 DNA follows: TGTGCCATCAAGGAAGGACTAGCGGGAGTCAATGAGCAGTTCTTC. Encoded protein: CAIKEGLAGVNEQFF.

This clone was found once. The rearrangement links TRBV6-4 to TRBJ2-7; D possibly corresponds to TRBD1 (6 bases). Trimming shortened V by 5 bases and J by 4 bases, and 15 bases separated the two germline ends. Germline assignment: CDR1 MRHNA and CDR2 SNTAGT. The CDR3 runs 14 residues. CDR3 in amino acids: CASSTGTGPYEQYF. The CDR3 coding sequence is TGTGCCAGCAGTACAGGGACCGGCCCTTACGAGCAGTACTTC.

V gene TRBV7-6 combines with J gene TRBJ1-5, with a tentative D call TRBD1 (5 bases). Trimming removed 5 bases from V and 5 bases from J, with 19 bases in between. The CDR3 is 16 residues long. Germline V CDR1 and CDR2: SGHVS, FNYEAQ. This CDR3 reads CASSPTWGGEDQPQHF. The CDR3 region has the DNA TGTGCCAGCAGCCCGACTTGGGGGGGGGAGGATCAGCCCCAGCATTTT.

The chain couples TRBV15 to TRBJ1-2; D call uncertain. Germline lookup yields CDR1 LNHNV and CDR2 YYDKDF (reference sequence). The CDR3 runs 17 residues. With 1 base removed from V and 4 bases from J, the gap between germline ends came to 19 bases. CDR3 nucleotide sequence: TGTGCCACCAGCAGAGGACCGGAGGGTGTGGGTAGCTATGGCTACACCTTC. Protein sequence: CATSRGPEGVGSYGYTF.

The chain has TRBV27 and TRBJ2-5; 9 bases are shared with TRBD1. Germline trimming cut 3 bases from V and 2 bases from J; bases unmatched to any gene: 4. The CDR3 has 15 residues. CDR1 is MNHEY, CDR2 SMNVEV, per germline (reference sequence). CDR3 coding DNA: TGTGCCAGCAGTTTTTTAGGACAGGGGCAAGAGACCCAGTACTTC. It encodes CASSFLGQGQETQYF.